This section outlines one T cell receptor (beta chain) sequence together with its context. The antigen is undetermined. The study ran its PCR with 60 Vbeta and 13 Jbeta primers. Repertoires were generated with immunoSEQ multiplex PCR, while TCRdb's copy carries only in-frame clones and drops some. This sample has 200,000 to 250,000 clones, with almost 70% found just once. These data are taken from a study of cytomegalovirus exposure and HLA in healthy donors. Notes on the study in general: What was likely a sequencing artifact was a cluster of highly shared sequence variants. Clonal expansion was found to be greater in HLA-associated TCR beta chains than in equally common others in a later analysis.

The sequence derives from a man aged 40-49 years in good health and CMV-seropositive. Sequenced material: PBMCs.

CDR3 region: CASSLRTGATGELFF. In DNA, the CDR3 is TGTGCCAGCAGCCTGCGGACAGGGGCCACCGGGGAGCTGTTTTTT. This rearrangement joins TRBV9 to TRBJ2-2, with 9 bases lining up with TRBD1. V gave up 4 bases and J gave up 4 bases; unmatched junction bases: 5. This CDR3 region has 15 residues. Germline CDR1 is SGDLS and CDR2 is YYNGEE.